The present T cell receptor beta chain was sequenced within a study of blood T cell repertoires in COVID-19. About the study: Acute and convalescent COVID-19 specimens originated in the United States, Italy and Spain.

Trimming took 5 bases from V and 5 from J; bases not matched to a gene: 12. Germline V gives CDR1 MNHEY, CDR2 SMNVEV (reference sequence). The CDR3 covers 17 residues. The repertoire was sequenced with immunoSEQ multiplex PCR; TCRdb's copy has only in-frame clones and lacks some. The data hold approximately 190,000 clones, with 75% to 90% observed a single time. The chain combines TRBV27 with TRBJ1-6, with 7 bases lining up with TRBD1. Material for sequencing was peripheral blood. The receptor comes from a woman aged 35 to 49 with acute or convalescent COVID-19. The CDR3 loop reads CASSPRTGMVDNSPLHF. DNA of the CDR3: TGTGCCAGCAGTCCCCGGACAGGAATGGTGGATAATTCACCCCTCCACTTT.